The rows below give T cell receptor beta chains drawn from one sample of a study of metastatic and nonmetastatic thyroid tumors. MiXCR re-clonotyped the PCR reads for TCRdb. In the table there are about 31,000 clones, approximately 19% of which are singletons. The sample consisted of blood. These receptors were taken from a female donor with papillary thyroid cancer or a benign thyroid nodule (not recorded which). Some clones in this sample may be carry-over from other donors' samples. CDR3s include the opening cysteine and the closing phenylalanine or tryptophan. A D gene is named only where the DNA matches it firmly. Clone size is given for some rows only: seen once, a few or many times, or a class if the clone is expanded.

d_gene	v_gene	abundance	j_gene	CDR3nt	CDR3aa
NA	TRBV6-1	few	TRBJ2-5	TGTGCCAGCAGCCGAAATCACAGGGACGAGACCCAGTACTTC	CASSRNHRDETQYF
NA	TRBV11-2	NA	TRBJ2-1	TGTGCCAGCAGCCCGGCAGGTCCCCGGGGTGACAATGAGCAGTTCTTC	CASSPAGPRGDNEQFF
NA	TRBV27	many	TRBJ1-3	TGTGCCAGCAGTCCTGGTTCGGGCTACTCTGGAAACACCATATATTTT	CASSPGSGYSGNTIYF
NA	TRBV3-1	many	TRBJ1-1	TGTGCCAGCAGCCGTCCAGGGGTTGGCACTGAAGCTTTCTTT	CASSRPGVGTEAFF
TRBD1	TRBV6-1	medium-sized	TRBJ2-1	TGTGCCAGCAGCAAGACAGGGGCCTCCTACAATGAGCAGTTCTTC	CASSKTGASYNEQFF
NA	TRBV6-1	many	TRBJ1-1	TGTGCCAGCAGCCCAGCCTTGAACACTGAAGCTTTCTTT	CASSPALNTEAFF
NA	TRBV29-1	many	TRBJ1-2	TGCAGCGTTGCGATTAACTATGGCTACACCTTC	CSVAINYGYTF
NA	TRBV2	many	TRBJ1-5	TGTGCCAGCAGCCACAGGGTAAGCAATCAGCCCCAGCATTTT	CASSHRVSNQPQHF
NA	TRBV25-1	many	TRBJ1-6	TGTGCCAGCAGTGAATTACAGTGGATGGATTCACCCCTCCACTTT	CASSELQWMDSPLHF
NA	TRBV6-5	medium-sized	TRBJ2-7	TGTGCCAGCAGTTACCAGGACAGTAACTACGAGCAGTACTTC	CASSYQDSNYEQYF
TRBD1	TRBV15	few	TRBJ1-2	TGTGCCACCAGCGCGCCGGGACAGGGGGCGGACGGCTACACCTTC	CATSAPGQGADGYTF
TRBD2	TRBV15	many	TRBJ2-1	TGTGCCACCAGCAAGTTTAGCGGGGGGATCCCTGGCAATGAGCAGTTCTTC	CATSKFSGGIPGNEQFF
TRBD2	TRBV12-5	many	TRBJ2-2	TGTGCTAGTGGTCTGGTACTCGGGACTAGCGGGGGGGATCGCCCCGGGGAGCTGTTTTTT	CASGLVLGTSGGDRPGELFF
NA	TRBV5-1	once	TRBJ2-1	TGCGCCAGCAGCTTGAGTCGGTTGGAGCAGTTCTTC	CASSLSRLEQFF
NA	TRBV5-1	many	TRBJ1-1	TGCGCCAGCAGCTTGCGGGCAGACCCAAGGTCGGGGACTGAAGCTTTCTTT	CASSLRADPRSGTEAFF
TRBD2	TRBV12-3/TRBV12-4	many	TRBJ2-1	TGTGCCAGCAGTGGGGGTGGGAGCGGGAGCACAACCTACAATGAGCAGTTCTTC	CASSGGGSGSTTYNEQFF
NA	TRBV6-6	many	TRBJ2-3	TGTGCCAGCAGTTACCTCCGGGGGCCCACAGATACGCAGTATTTT	CASSYLRGPTDTQYF
NA	TRBV11-2	many	TRBJ1-2	TGTGCCAGCAGCTTAGAAGGGGCTCTTGGCTACACCTTC	CASSLEGALGYTF
NA	TRBV7-3	medium-sized	TRBJ1-2	TGTGCCAGCACACATGGCTACACCTTC	CASTHGYTF
NA	TRBV5-6	many	TRBJ1-2	TGTGCCAGCAGCTCCCGATTTGGGGGCTACACCTTC	CASSSRFGGYTF